This entry lists 29 T cell receptor beta chains sequenced from one sample in a study of OX40 agonist ivuxolimab in advanced cancers. Sequencing was performed with immunoSEQ multiplex PCR; in TCRdb, only in-frame clones are kept and a portion is missing. The sample includes 37,000 or so clones, 60% to 80% of them seen just once. The specimen was CD4+ or CD8+ T cells sorted from blood, collected in a trial of the OX40 agonist ivuxolimab. The origin of the receptors is an adult with an advanced solid tumor such as melanoma, head and neck, liver or kidney cancer.

The genes are TRBV7-2 and TRBJ1-2, with 7 bases fitting TRBD1. The CDR3 is made up of 12 amino acids. Germline values: CDR1 SGHTA, CDR2 FQGNSA. Losses at the gene ends were 3 bases for V and 10 bases for J; bases not matched to a gene: 5. The CDR3 DNA is TGTGCCAGCAGCTTCCGACAGGGTGACTACACCTTC. This encodes CASSFRQGDYTF.

V usage is TRBV6-5 and J usage is TRBJ1-1; tentative D call: TRBD1 (5 bases). CDR1 and CDR2 (germline): MNHEY, SVGAGI. Trimming cost V 10 bases and J 5 bases, with 23 bases left between them. CDR3 length: 15 residues. The CDR3 region has the DNA TGTGCCACCATACCGGAAAGCGGCTGGGGGACTGAAGCTTTCTTT. This encodes CATIPESGWGTEAFF.

By frequency in the sample, this clone is medium-sized. This chain uses TRBV21-1 with TRBJ2-5; no DNA check was done on the table's D call, TRBD1. TRBV21-1 is a pseudogene segment. The CDR3 loop spans 15 amino acids. CDR3: CASSKKRPGGETQYF. The CDR3 DNA follows: TGTGCCAGCAGCAAAAAAAGGCCAGGGGGGGAGACCCAGTACTTC.

The CDR3 here is CAWSLGSYGYTF. The CDR3 DNA sequence: TGTGCCTGGAGTTTAGGGAGCTATGGCTACACCTTC. V usage is TRBV30 and J usage is TRBJ1-2; no firm D call. Germline CDR1 reads GTSNPN; CDR2 reads SVGIG (reference sequence). This CDR3 has 12 amino acids. The V end lost 2 bases, the J end lost 4 bases, and 8 bases lay between the germline ends.

This sequence joins TRBV5-6 and TRBJ1-2; D uncertain. The germline V and J ends were trimmed by 4 bases and 4 bases, with 14 bases remaining between them. This CDR3 contains 14 residues. CDR1 and CDR2 from the germline V gene are SGHDT and YYEEEE. The CDR3 DNA sequence: TGTGCCAGCAGCCTCCAGACGGCCTTCTATGGCTACACCTTC. Translation gives CASSLQTAFYGYTF.

This clone has just a few counts. DNA of the CDR3: TGCAGCGCCTACCACAGGGGCTTATACTCCAATGAGCAGTTCTTC. Translation gives CSAYHRGLYSNEQFF. The V and J genes are TRBV29-1 and TRBJ2-1; 7 nucleotides line up with TRBD1. V lost 7 bases and J lost 6; bases outside the gene matches: 15. Looked up from germline, CDR1 is SQVTM and CDR2 is ANQGSEA. The length of the CDR3 is 15 residues.

The chain carries TRBV7-2 and TRBJ1-2; TRBD1 might be the D (5 bases). Germline lookup yields CDR1 SGHTA and CDR2 FQGNSA. Trimming removed 5 bases at V and 7 bases at J, with 20 bases between. This CDR3 has 15 residues. The CDR3, as DNA: TGTGCCAGCAGCCCATGGGAAGGGGCATCGAGTGGCTACACCTTC. The encoded protein is CASSPWEGASSGYTF. Full variable domain (outside the CDR3, taken from reference TRBV7-2 and TRBJ1-2): GAGVSQSPSNKVTEKGKDVELRCDPISGHTALYWYRQSLGQGLEFLIYFQGNSAPDKSGLPSDRFSAERTGGSVSTLTIQRTQQEDSAVYLCASSPWEGASSGYTFGSGTRLTVV.

This chain joins TRBV2 and TRBJ2-5, with 11 bases identical to TRBD2. Germline V gene data show CDR1 as SNHLY and CDR2 as FYNNEI. There are 14 residues in the CDR3. V was clipped by 8 bases and J by 5 bases; unmatched bases: 7. CDR3 in DNA: TGTGCCAGCGGGCGACTAGCGGGGTACGAGACCCAGTACTTC. It is translated as CASGRLAGYETQYF. The whole variable domain, remainder taken from reference TRBV2 and TRBJ2-5, is EPEVTQTPSHQVTQMGQEVILRCVPISNHLYFYWYRQILGQKVEFLVSFYNNEISEKSEIFDDQFSVERPDGSNFTLKIRSTKLEDSAMYFCASGRLAGYETQYFGPGTRLLVL.

This clone has a handful of counts. The chain recombines TRBV30 with TRBJ2-3, with a tentative D call TRBD2 (5 bases). CDR3 length equals 11 residues. The V end lost 5 bases, the J end lost 9 bases, and 12 bases lay between the germline ends. Germline CDR1 GTSNPN, CDR2 SVGIG (reference sequence). CDR3 sequence: CAWEVRRTQYF. The CDR3 nucleotides are TGTGCCTGGGAAGTTAGGAGGACGCAGTATTTT.

The rearrangement links TRBV7-6 to TRBJ2-3; D remains ambiguous. The ends were cut back, 5 bases at V and 0 bases at J, with 6 bases in the middle. Germline V lookup: CDR1 SGHVS, CDR2 FNYEAQ. The CDR3 has 13 amino acids. This CDR3 reads CASSKTSTDTQYF. CDR3 DNA: TGTGCCAGCAGCAAGACAAGCACAGATACGCAGTATTTT.

The V and J genes are TRBV6-6 and TRBJ1-2; D unresolved. V was pared by 2 bases and J by 3 bases, with 7 bases between. The germline V gene has CDR1 MNHNY and CDR2 SVGAGI (reference sequence). The CDR3 extends over 13 amino acids. The CDR3 DNA reads TGTGCCAGCAGTTACGGAGGGTACTATGGCTACACCTTC. This translates into CASSYGGYYGYTF.

This clone was observed a single time. The rearrangement uses TRBV2 and TRBJ2-2; D is perhaps TRBD2 (6 bases). This CDR3 is built from 16 residues. Germline V gene lookup returns CDR1 SNHLY and CDR2 FYNNEI. V lost 4 bases, J lost 1 base, and 13 bases lay in between. In DNA form, the CDR3 reads TGTGCCAGCAGTGCGCAGGGACTGAAGAACACCGGGGAGCTGTTTTTT. Translated, it gives CASSAQGLKNTGELFF. Together with reference TRBV2 and TRBJ2-2, the CDR3 gives the full variable domain: EPEVTQTPSHQVTQMGQEVILRCVPISNHLYFYWYRQILGQKVEFLVSFYNNEISEKSEIFDDQFSVERPDGSNFTLKIRSTKLEDSAMYFCASSAQGLKNTGELFFGEGSRLTVL.

This chain uses TRBV7-3 with TRBJ1-1, with 8 bases fitting TRBD1. The CDR3 covers 14 residues. Germline V gives CDR1 SGHTA, CDR2 FQGTGA. V dropped 1 base and J dropped 10; count of bases not matched to a gene: 8. CDR3 residues: CASSLNGQGAPAFF. The CDR3, as DNA: TGTGCCAGCAGCTTAAACGGGCAGGGGGCGCCAGCTTTCTTT. Combining the CDR3 with reference TRBV7-3 and TRBJ1-1 gives the whole variable domain GAGVSQTPSNKVTEKGKYVELRCDPISGHTALYWYRQSLGQGPEFLIYFQGTGAADDSGLPNDRFFAVRPEGSVSTLKIQRTERGDSAVYLCASSLNGQGAPAFFGQGTRLTVV.

The chain links TRBV25-1 to TRBJ1-1, with 9 bases fitting TRBD1. The CDR3 length is 14 residues. V was pared by 2 bases and J by 9 bases, with 7 bases of the junction left unmatched. Germline CDR1 reads MGHDK; CDR2 reads SYGVNS. The CDR3 loop reads CASSEPGQGKKAFF. Written as DNA, the CDR3 is TGTGCCAGCAGTGAACCTGGACAGGGGAAAAAAGCTTTCTTT. Using reference TRBV25-1 and TRBJ1-1 for the parts outside the CDR3, the full variable domain is EADIYQTPRYLVIGTGKKITLECSQTMGHDKMYWYQQDPGMELHLIHYSYGVNSTEKGDLSSESTVSRIRTEHFPLTLESARPSHTSQYLCASSEPGQGKKAFFGQGTRLTVV.

This CDR3 is CASSTGGHSNQPQHF. Written as DNA, the CDR3 is TGTGCCAGCAGTACGGGCGGGCATAGCAATCAGCCCCAGCATTTT. The V and J genes are TRBV2 and TRBJ1-5; D gene uncertain. Trimming cost V 5 bases and J 0 bases, with 11 bases left between them. The CDR3 runs to 15 residues. The V gene's germline CDR1 is SNHLY and CDR2 FYNNEI.

The chain links TRBV27 to TRBJ2-3; 8 bases are shared with TRBD1. J lost 5 bases, V lost 6 bases, and 7 bases had no gene match. Germline CDR1 is MNHEY and CDR2 is SMNVEV (reference sequence). The length of the CDR3 is 14 residues. This CDR3 reads CASRLGQGGDTQYF. The CDR3 coding sequence is TGTGCCAGCAGACTCGGACAGGGAGGAGATACGCAGTATTTT.

V gene TRBV25-1 combines with J gene TRBJ1-1, with D possibly being TRBD1 (5 bases). Trimming cost V 4 bases and J 4 bases, with 13 bases left between them. This CDR3 is 14 amino acids long. Germline CDR1 and CDR2: MGHDK and SYGVNS. For the CDR3, the DNA is TGTGCCAGCAGTGCGGGCTGGGGGACCACTGAAGCTTTCTTT. Translation gives CASSAGWGTTEAFF.

A few counts support this clone. J is TRBJ2-1 and V is TRBV27; tentative D call: TRBD1 (6 bases). This CDR3 is built from 15 residues. Trimming took 0 bases from V and 8 from J, leaving 14 bases between them. The germline V gene encodes CDR1 MNHEY and CDR2 SMNVEV (reference sequence). This CDR3 reads CASSLSGQGSHEQFF. The CDR3 region has the DNA TGTGCCAGCAGTTTATCAGGTCAGGGGAGTCATGAGCAGTTCTTC.

This clone has more than one count but fewer than ten. J is TRBJ2-7 and V is TRBV2; D not certain. CDR1 is SNHLY, CDR2 FYNNEI, per germline. Trimming removed 9 bases at V and 5 bases at J, with 8 bases between. CDR3 size: 10 residues. CDR3 residues: CASLLNEQYF. In nucleotides, the CDR3 is TGTGCCAGTCTTTTGAACGAGCAGTACTTC. Using reference TRBV2 and TRBJ2-7 for the parts outside the CDR3, the full variable domain is EPEVTQTPSHQVTQMGQEVILRCVPISNHLYFYWYRQILGQKVEFLVSFYNNEISEKSEIFDDQFSVERPDGSNFTLKIRSTKLEDSAMYFCASLLNEQYFGPGTRLTVT.

The V call is TRBV9, the J call TRBJ2-2; unclear D gene. Germline values: CDR1 SGDLS, CDR2 YYNGEE. Trimming cost V 2 bases and J 4 bases, with 9 bases left between them. The CDR3 runs 14 residues. This CDR3 reads CASSVDGFTGELFF. The CDR3 nucleotides are TGTGCCAGCAGCGTCGACGGGTTCACCGGGGAGCTGTTTTTT.

This clone has a handful of counts. CDR3 bases: TGTGCCAGCAGTTTAACAGGGTTGGGCGAAAAACTGTTTTTT. It yields the protein CASSLTGLGEKLFF. The V and J genes are TRBV7-9 and TRBJ1-4; a possible D gene is TRBD1 (6 bases). This CDR3 contains 14 residues. V lost 6 bases, J lost 8 bases, and 16 bases lay in between. The germline V gene encodes CDR1 SEHNR and CDR2 FQNEAQ (reference sequence).

This clone was picked up one time. V gene TRBV4-3 combines with J gene TRBJ2-7; D unresolved. This CDR3 spans 13 amino acids. Germline V gene data show CDR1 as LGHNA and CDR2 as YSLEER. Deletions cut 2 bases from V and 4 bases from J, with 9 bases between. The chain's CDR3 is CASSQTEIYEQYF. For the CDR3, the DNA is TGCGCCAGCAGCCAAACCGAGATTTACGAGCAGTACTTC.

The chain has TRBV6-6 and TRBJ1-2; D gene unclear. Trimming shortened V by 0 bases and J by 4 bases, and 6 bases separated the two germline ends. This CDR3 spans 13 amino acids. Germline V CDR1 and CDR2: MNHNY, SVGAGI (reference sequence). The CDR3 nucleotides read TGTGCCAGCAGTTACTCGCCTTCCTATGGCTACACCTTC. Translation gives CASSYSPSYGYTF.

This chain joins TRBV7-6 and TRBJ1-3; the D is unclear. The CDR3 is 14 residues long. V gave up 5 bases and J gave up 0 bases, with 8 bases separating them. Germline CDR1 and CDR2: SGHVS and FNYEAQ. The CDR3 nucleotides are TGTGCCAGCAGCCAATTTAGCTCTGGAAACACCATATATTTT. Translating gives CASSQFSSGNTIYF. The whole variable domain, remainder taken from reference TRBV7-6 and TRBJ1-3, is GAGVSQSPRYKVTKRGQDVALRCDPISGHVSLYWYRQALGQGPEFLTYFNYEAQQDKSGLPNDRFSAERPEGSISTLTIQRTEQRDSAMYRCASSQFSSGNTIYFGEGSWLTVV.

The rearrangement joins TRBV6-6 to TRBJ1-4, with D possibly TRBD1 on 5 matching bases. CDR1 MNHNY and CDR2 SVGAGI come from the germline V gene (reference sequence). The ends were cut back, 6 bases at V and 4 bases at J, with 15 bases in the middle. There are 15 residues in the CDR3. The CDR3 here is CASRDPGRDNEKLFF. DNA of the CDR3: TGTGCCAGCAGGGATCCGGGACGGGATAATGAAAAACTGTTTTTT.

This rearrangement joins TRBV7-2 to TRBJ1-6; no clear D gene. The V gene lost 1 base and the J gene lost 7 bases, with 8 bases spanning the gap. There are 14 residues in the CDR3. Germline V gives CDR1 SGHTA, CDR2 FQGNSA. CDR3 residues: CASSLGQKNSPLHF. CDR3 nucleotides: TGTGCCAGCAGCTTAGGGCAGAAGAATTCACCCCTCCACTTT.

V usage is TRBV6-1 and J usage is TRBJ2-3; either TRBD1 or TRBD2 may fit D (5 bases each). Per germline, CDR1 MNHNS and CDR2 SASEGT. CDR3 length: 14 amino acids. Between the trimmed V and J ends, which lost 7 bases and 2 bases, there was a span of 13 bases. CDR3 residues: CASIIGAFTDTQYF. CDR3 DNA: TGTGCCAGCATCATCGGGGCGTTCACAGATACGCAGTATTTT.

By frequency in the sample, this clone is medium-sized (0.01 to 0.1%). The chain is built from TRBV5-1 and TRBJ1-3, with D tentatively TRBD1 (5 bases). Germline-derived CDR1 and CDR2 are SGHRS and YFSETQ. The CDR3 is 16 residues long. V lost 2 bases to trimming and J lost 3 bases, with 15 bases between them. The CDR3 nucleotides are TGCGCCAGCAGCTTCGGCGGGGGTACGGGTGGAAACACCATATATTTT. It yields the protein CASSFGGGTGGNTIYF.

This clone has only a few counts. The gene calls are TRBV19 and TRBJ1-5; tentative D call: TRBD1 (6 bases). V was shortened by 0 bases and J by 5 bases, with 14 bases between the two germline ends. In germline, CDR1 is LNHDA, CDR2 SQIVND (reference sequence). This CDR3 is 16 amino acids long. The chain's CDR3 is CASSIEGQGIHQPQHF. The CDR3 bases are TGTGCCAGTAGTATAGAGGGGCAGGGGATACATCAGCCCCAGCATTTT.